Each of the 29 T cell receptor beta chains below was sequenced from the same sample in a study of T cell changes during pregnancy in multiple sclerosis. The repertoire was sequenced with immunoSEQ multiplex PCR; TCRdb's copy has only in-frame clones and lacks some. In the table there are some 53,000 clones, around 94% of which are singletons. This sample comprised CD4+ T cells from peripheral blood mononuclear cells, obtained in the third trimester of pregnancy. These receptors were obtained from a female donor with multiple sclerosis, enrolled in a pregnancy study.

This chain links TRBV7-7 with TRBJ2-5; 7 nucleotides align to TRBD1. The CDR3 runs to 13 residues. Germline values: CDR1 SSHAT, CDR2 FNYEAQ (reference sequence). Trimming took 5 bases from V and 2 from J; bases not matched to a gene: 2. The CDR3 nucleotides are TGTGCCAGCAGCCCGGGACAGCAAGAGACCCAGTACTTC. Its translation: CASSPGQQETQYF. The variable domain in full, with the rest retrieved from reference TRBV7-7 and TRBJ2-5, is GAGVSQSPRYKVTKRGQDVTLRCDPISSHATLYWYQQALGQGPEFLTYFNYEAQPDKSGLPSDRFSAERPEGSISTLTIQRTEQRDSAMYRCASSPGQQETQYFGPGTRLLVL.

The rearrangement uses TRBV28 and TRBJ2-5; D may be TRBD2 (6 bases). The J call may be incorrect, as the DNA end agrees better with TRBJ2-7. The CDR3 is 14 amino acids. Per the germline V gene, CDR1 is MDHEN and CDR2 is SYDVKM. The CDR3 bases are TGTGCCAGCAGTTTTATCGGGGGAGCCTACGAGCAGTACTTC. Residues: CASSFIGGAYEQYF.

The rearrangement uses TRBV4-1 and TRBJ2-2; 7 positions match TRBD2. CDR3 size: 18 residues. In germline, CDR1 is MGHRA, CDR2 YSYEKL. Trimming cost V 5 bases and J 7 bases; bases outside gene matches: 19. The CDR3: CASSFTRLASEVGGELFF. The CDR3 coding sequence is TGCGCCAGCAGCTTTACCCGACTAGCCTCAGAGGTTGGCGGGGAGCTGTTTTTT.

V usage is TRBV7-3 and J usage is TRBJ2-3, with 8 bases identical to TRBD2. Germline V gene sequence: CDR1 SGHTA, CDR2 FQGTGA. The V and J ends lost 5 bases and 5 bases, in that order; junction bases with no gene match: 6. The CDR3 loop spans 14 amino acids. The CDR3 is CASSPGLAGDTQYF. CDR3 bases: TGTGCCAGCAGCCCCGGACTAGCCGGAGATACGCAGTATTTT.

V usage is TRBV5-6 and J usage is TRBJ1-5, with 8 nucleotides matching TRBD1. Trimming at V came to 0 bases and at J to 5 bases, leaving 1 base not matched to a gene. The CDR3 sequence is 14 residues long. Germline V gene lookup returns CDR1 SGHDT and CDR2 YYEEEE. CDR3 sequence: CASSLGQGYQPQHF. In DNA, the CDR3 is TGTGCCAGCAGCTTGGGACAGGGGTATCAGCCCCAGCATTTT. Filled out from reference TRBV5-6 and TRBJ1-5, the complete variable domain reads DAGVTQSPTHLIKTRGQQVTLRCSPKSGHDTVSWYQQALGQGPQFIFQYYEEEERQRGNFPDRFSGHQFPNYSSELNVNALLLGDSALYLCASSLGQGYQPQHFGDGTRLSIL.

CDR3 amino acids: CASSRQGHGYTF. CDR3 bases: TGTGCCAGCAGTAGACAGGGGCATGGCTACACCTTC. The rearrangement uses TRBV6-5 and TRBJ1-2, with 8 bases fitting TRBD1. With 5 bases clipped from V and 6 bases from J, the junction kept 2 bases outside the gene matches. The CDR3 has 12 residues. CDR1 and CDR2 from the germline V gene are MNHEY and SVGAGI.

The genes are TRBV7-2 and TRBJ1-2, with D maybe TRBD1 (6 bases). This CDR3 has 14 residues. Germline lookup yields CDR1 SGHTA and CDR2 FQGNSA. Trimming shortened V by 4 bases and J by 4 bases, and 13 bases separated the two germline ends. CDR3 amino acids: CASSSQGESYGYTF. The CDR3 bases are TGTGCCAGCAGCTCACAGGGAGAGAGCTATGGCTACACCTTC.

The chain carries TRBV30 and TRBJ2-1; no clear D gene. Per germline, CDR1 GTSNPN and CDR2 SVGIG (reference sequence). The CDR3 length is 13 residues. Trimming stripped 5 bases from V and 1 base from J, with 9 bases between. This CDR3 reads CAWAYDSYNEQFF. The CDR3 DNA reads as TGTGCCTGGGCGTATGATTCCTACAATGAGCAGTTCTTC.

V and J are TRBV5-6 and TRBJ2-6; TRBD1 matches 7 bases. Germline CDR1 SGHDT, CDR2 YYEEEE. The V and J ends lost 4 bases and 4 bases, in that order; junction bases with no gene match: 8. This CDR3 is 16 amino acids long. This CDR3 is CASSPGQEAGANVLTF. CDR3 bases: TGTGCCAGCAGCCCAGGACAGGAAGCCGGGGCCAACGTCCTGACTTTC.

The rearrangement links TRBV5-1 to TRBJ2-7; TRBD1 agrees at 8 bases. There are 14 residues in the CDR3. Germline assignment: CDR1 SGHRS and CDR2 YFSETQ. The ends lost 3 bases at V and 5 bases at J; junction bases unmatched: 7. The CDR3 loop is CASSSDRVEDEQYF. The CDR3 region has the DNA TGCGCCAGCAGCTCGGACAGGGTAGAAGACGAGCAGTACTTC.

V and J are TRBV28 and TRBJ2-7; a possible D gene is TRBD1 (5 bases). The germline gives CDR1 MDHEN, CDR2 SYDVKM. V lost 2 bases to trimming and J lost 1 base, with 9 bases between them. The CDR3 contains 14 residues. This CDR3 reads CASSLRQGSYEQYF. DNA for the CDR3: TGTGCCAGCAGTTTAAGGCAGGGTTCCTACGAGCAGTACTTC.

Details on this clone: The junction and the germline gene differ at one end; a read error may be behind it. V and J are TRBV5-1 and TRBJ1-4; D gene uncertain. Germline CDR1 SGHRS, CDR2 YFSETQ. The length of the CDR3 is 15 residues. CDR3 residues: CANSAEATTNEKLFF. In nucleotides, the CDR3 is TGCGCCAACAGCGCTGAGGCAACAACTAATGAAAAACTGTTTTTT.

The V and J genes are TRBV4-1 and TRBJ2-2; TRBD2 aligns across 12 bases. Germline trimming cut 2 bases from V and 6 bases from J; bases unmatched to any gene: 4. From germline, CDR1 is MGHRA and CDR2 YSYEKL. This CDR3 has 16 amino acids. The chain's CDR3 is CASSQYASGGAGELFF. In nucleotides, the CDR3 is TGCGCCAGCAGCCAATATGCTAGCGGGGGGGCCGGGGAGCTGTTTTTT.

The V gene is TRBV7-9, the J gene TRBJ1-5; tentatively, D is TRBD1 (6 bases). This CDR3 spans 15 amino acids. V lost 1 base to trimming and J lost 2 bases, with 9 bases between them. Germline V gene sequence: CDR1 SEHNR, CDR2 FQNEAQ (reference sequence). Here the CDR3 reads CASSLDKGGNQPQHF. In DNA form, the CDR3 reads TGTGCCAGCAGCTTAGATAAGGGGGGCAATCAGCCCCAGCATTTT.

The V call is TRBV5-4, the J call TRBJ1-3; tentative D call: TRBD1 (5 bases). Germline-derived CDR1 and CDR2 are SGHNT and YYREEE (reference sequence). CDR3 size: 13 residues. The germline V and J ends were trimmed by 7 bases and 2 bases, with 10 bases remaining between them. CDR3 sequence: CASGSGTGNTIYF. The DNA for the CDR3 is TGTGCCAGCGGCTCAGGGACTGGAAACACCATATATTTT.

This chain uses TRBV7-6 with TRBJ2-5; 11 bases agree with TRBD1. The germline V gene encodes CDR1 SGHVS and CDR2 FNYEAQ. The length of the CDR3 is 19 residues. The V gene end was trimmed by 1 base and the J gene end by 4 bases; junction bases not matched to a gene: 14. In DNA, the CDR3 is TGTGCCAGCAGCTTAGGCCCATCGTGGGGGACAGGGGGATTAGAGACCCAGTACTTC. Its translation: CASSLGPSWGTGGLETQYF.

The rearrangement links TRBV5-1 to TRBJ1-4; D unclear. The germline CDR1 and CDR2 sequences are SGHRS and YFSETQ. The CDR3 totals 14 residues. Trimming took off 4 bases at V and 7 bases at J, with 14 bases between the two ends. The CDR3 sequence: CASSVGPSGEKLFF. In nucleotides, the CDR3 is TGCGCCAGCAGCGTCGGACCTAGCGGTGAAAAACTGTTTTTT. Combining the CDR3 with reference TRBV5-1 and TRBJ1-4 gives the whole variable domain KAGVTQTPRYLIKTRGQQVTLSCSPISGHRSVSWYQQTPGQGLQFLFEYFSETQRNKGNFPGRFSGRQFSNSRSEMNVSTLELGDSALYLCASSVGPSGEKLFFGSGTQLSVL.

In this sample, this clone turned up a few times. V usage is TRBV27 and J usage is TRBJ2-7; a possible D gene is TRBD1 (5 bases). V was cut by 6 bases and J by 0 bases, with 12 bases left in between. Germline V gene sequence: CDR1 MNHEY, CDR2 SMNVEV (reference sequence). CDR3 length: 14 amino acids. This CDR3 is CASSIVGRSYEQYF. The CDR3 coding sequence is TGTGCCAGCAGCATAGTGGGGCGCTCCTACGAGCAGTACTTC.

The V gene is TRBV19, the J gene TRBJ2-1, with TRBD2 matching over 13 bases. V shed 5 bases, J shed 4 bases, and the junction held 8 bases outside the gene matches. CDR3 size: 17 residues. Germline loops: CDR1 LNHDA, CDR2 SQIVND (reference sequence). CDR3 DNA: TGTGCCAGTAGTGTACTAGCGGGAGGGCCTTCTTACAATGAGCAGTTCTTC. It specifies CASSVLAGGPSYNEQFF.

The V gene is TRBV4-2, the J gene TRBJ2-3, with TRBD1 matching 10 bases. This CDR3 spans 17 amino acids. Per germline, CDR1 LGHNA and CDR2 YNFKEQ. V lost 1 base and J lost 2; bases outside the gene matches: 6. The CDR3 sequence is CASSQGDRGSFTDTQYF. In nucleotides, the CDR3 is TGTGCCAGCAGCCAAGGGGACAGGGGTAGCTTCACAGATACGCAGTATTTT.

V usage is TRBV29-1 and J usage is TRBJ2-7; TRBD1 matches 7 bases. The CDR3 totals 12 residues. Germline lookup yields CDR1 SQVTM and CDR2 ANQGSEA. The junction had 4 bases not matched to a gene; V was cut back by 7 bases and J by 1 base. The CDR3 loop is CSGRGQSYEQYF. CDR3 bases: TGCAGCGGAAGGGGACAGTCCTACGAGCAGTACTTC.

The chain joins TRBV5-1 to TRBJ2-2, with D tentatively TRBD2 (6 bases). CDR3 length: 15 residues. Trimming took 4 bases from V and 1 from J, leaving 11 bases between them. CDR1 SGHRS and CDR2 YFSETQ come from the germline V gene. The CDR3 DNA reads as TGCGCCAGCAGCGAAATTAGCGGGAACACCGGGGAGCTGTTTTTT. This gives the protein CASSEISGNTGELFF.

The chain joins TRBV7-3 to TRBJ2-5, with 9 bases matching TRBD1. From germline, CDR1 is SGHTA and CDR2 FQGTGA. This CDR3 comprises 14 residues. The V and J ends lost 4 bases and 5 bases, in that order; junction bases with no gene match: 5. This CDR3 is CASSSGQGVETQYF. As DNA, the CDR3 is TGTGCCAGCAGCTCGGGACAGGGCGTGGAGACCCAGTACTTC.

This chain links TRBV7-9 with TRBJ1-2, with 8 positions matching TRBD1. The germline gives CDR1 SEHNR, CDR2 FQNEAQ (reference sequence). V shed 0 bases, J shed 8 bases, and the junction held 5 bases outside the gene matches. CDR3 length: 14 residues. CDR3: CASSLAQGAGGYTF. In DNA, the CDR3 is TGTGCCAGCAGCTTAGCTCAGGGGGCTGGCGGCTACACCTTC.

V usage is TRBV19 and J usage is TRBJ2-7; 8 nucleotides match TRBD1. The germline V gene has CDR1 LNHDA and CDR2 SQIVND (reference sequence). V gave up 4 bases and J gave up 6 bases; unmatched junction bases: 11. This CDR3 is built from 15 residues. The CDR3 nucleotides are TGTGCCAGTAGTACAGGGACAGGAAAAGGGCTCGAGCAGTACTTC. This gives the protein CASSTGTGKGLEQYF.

This sequence joins TRBV5-1 and TRBJ2-1; a possible D gene is TRBD2 (7 bases). The CDR3 consists of 14 residues. Per the germline V gene, CDR1 is SGHRS and CDR2 is YFSETQ. V lost 3 bases, J lost 8 bases, and 15 bases lay in between. The CDR3: CASSYLTGGDEQFF. The CDR3 DNA follows: TGCGCCAGCAGCTATCTGACGGGGGGCGATGAGCAGTTCTTC.

This clone turned up a few times. V usage is TRBV5-4 and J usage is TRBJ1-2, with 9 bases aligning to TRBD1. Germline V gene sequence: CDR1 SGHNT, CDR2 YYREEE (reference sequence). After removal of 1 base from V and 4 bases from J, the junction contained 2 bases not matched to a gene. The CDR3 has 14 residues. This CDR3 is CASSLTGQGYGYTF. Here the CDR3 DNA reads TGTGCCAGCAGCTTGACGGGACAGGGCTATGGCTACACCTTC.

This rearrangement joins TRBV5-1 to TRBJ2-5, with TRBD2 identical over 13 bases. V shed 3 bases, J shed 4 bases, and the junction held 9 bases outside the gene matches. CDR1 SGHRS and CDR2 YFSETQ come from the germline V gene. This CDR3 spans 17 amino acids. CDR3 nucleotide sequence: TGCGCCAGCAGCTCAGGACTAGCGGGGGCTAACTCAGAGACCCAGTACTTC. It specifies CASSSGLAGANSETQYF.

This rearrangement joins TRBV7-8 to TRBJ2-5; TRBD1 is a possible D gene (6 bases). Germline loops: CDR1 SGHVS, CDR2 FQNEAQ. This CDR3 has 15 amino acids. The germline V and J ends were trimmed by 5 bases and 5 bases, with 18 bases remaining between them. Here the CDR3 DNA reads TGTGCCAGCAGCCCTAGCACAGGGTTCGGTGAGACCCAGTACTTC. Translated: CASSPSTGFGETQYF.